This T cell receptor beta chain was documented in a study of shared clonotypes between healthy human individuals. Germline V lookup: CDR1 SGHRS, CDR2 YFSETQ. Trimming stripped 4 bases from V and 5 bases from J, with 16 bases between. The CDR3 has 15 residues. Terminally differentiated effector memory CD45RA+ cells were excluded from the naive CD8 cells, which were CD45RO-negative and positively selected for CCR7. Method: immunoSEQ multiplex PCR; TCRdb's copy keeps in-frame clones and lacks some. The table lists about 2 million clones, just under 95% of them singletons, with 1% to 1.3% in the top ten.

The sample taken for sequencing was naive CD8+ T cells sorted from blood. The receptor's source is a man younger than 30 in good health. The chain recombines TRBV5-1 with TRBJ2-1; D ambiguous. CDR3 nucleotides: TGCGCCAGCAGCCTGATCCCGGACGGACACAATGAGCAGTTCTTC. Encoded protein: CASSLIPDGHNEQFF.